This T cell receptor (beta chain) derives from a study of blood T cell repertoires in COVID-19. In the source study's methods: Amplification with reference gene primers provided the estimates of nucleated cell counts. Assay used: immunoSEQ multiplex PCR; TCRdb lists only in-frame clones, some missing. D and trimming come from the DNA, and the V and J calls and clone size come from that table. The data contain about 300,000 clones, over 85% of them seen just once; the ten biggest clones take up 1.8%. Enrolled during active infection, Seattle patients were then followed longitudinally. The TCR originated in a woman aged 25 to 45 with COVID-19, enrolled during active disease. Material for sequencing was peripheral blood.

For the CDR3, the DNA is TGTGCCAGTCGAGGACAGGGCGGCACAGATACGCAGTATTTT. Its translation: CASRGQGGTDTQYF. The chain recombines TRBV13 with TRBJ2-3; 8 positions match TRBD1. V dropped 9 bases and J dropped 1; count of bases not matched to a gene: 6. The CDR3 spans 14 residues. The germline CDR1 and CDR2 sequences are PRHDT and FYEKMQ (reference sequence).